Below, 15 T cell receptor beta chains from the same sample are listed, as sequenced in a study of T cell responses to AZD1222 COVID-19 vaccine. The repertoire was sequenced with immunoSEQ multiplex PCR; TCRdb's copy has only in-frame clones and lacks some. The table has 90,000 to 130,000 clones, 92% seen once. This sample comprised peripheral blood, obtained on day 0 of AZD1222 vaccination. These receptors were obtained from an adult in good health.

V is TRBV18 and J is TRBJ2-2, with TRBD1 identical over 8 bases. The CDR3 runs to 17 residues. Germline CDR1 and CDR2: KGHSH and LQKENI. V lost 0 bases, J lost 2 bases, and 5 bases stayed unmatched. The CDR3 spells CASSPPATGGNTGELFF. The CDR3, as DNA: TGTGCCAGCTCACCACCGGCAACAGGGGGTAACACCGGGGAGCTGTTTTTT.

The chain links TRBV7-7 to TRBJ2-1; TRBD2 agrees at 8 bases. Unmatched junction bases numbered 10, after V lost 5 bases and J lost 4 bases. This CDR3 is 16 amino acids long. CDR1 and CDR2 from the germline V gene are SSHAT and FNYEAQ (reference sequence). The CDR3 nucleotides are TGTGCCAGCAGCCCCGTCGGGACTAGGAAGTACAATGAGCAGTTCTTC. Its protein is CASSPVGTRKYNEQFF. The variable domain in full, with the rest retrieved from reference TRBV7-7 and TRBJ2-1, is GAGVSQSPRYKVTKRGQDVTLRCDPISSHATLYWYQQALGQGPEFLTYFNYEAQPDKSGLPSDRFSAERPEGSISTLTIQRTEQRDSAMYRCASSPVGTRKYNEQFFGPGTRLTVL.

This chain joins TRBV6-4 and TRBJ2-1; D possibly corresponds to TRBD2 (6 bases). Germline values: CDR1 MRHNA, CDR2 SNTAGT. Trimming left V 0 bases short and J 3 bases short, with 9 bases between. There are 15 residues in the CDR3. CDR3 protein: CASSDSGGDYNEQFF. For the CDR3, the DNA is TGTGCCAGCAGTGACTCTGGCGGGGACTACAATGAGCAGTTCTTC.

The CDR3 here is CASKAGGRNTGELFF. The CDR3 nucleotides are TGTGCCAGCAAAGCGGGGGGGCGTAACACCGGGGAGCTGTTTTTT. This chain connects TRBV6-5 to TRBJ2-2; 10 bases align to TRBD2. The CDR3 contains 15 residues. J was trimmed by 2 bases and V by 7 bases; bases with no gene match: 4. In germline, CDR1 is MNHEY, CDR2 SVGAGI.

V is TRBV5-3 and J is TRBJ1-5, with D possibly TRBD1 on 6 matching bases. TRBV5-3 is identified as an open reading frame with a role that is uncertain. V gave up 0 bases and J gave up 7 bases, with 8 bases separating them. The CDR3 runs 13 residues. The DNA of the CDR3 is TGTGCCAGAAGCTTGGGGGGGGCCCAGCCCCAGCATTTT. The encoded protein is CARSLGGAQPQHF.

The rearrangement links TRBV19 to TRBJ1-1; D might be TRBD1 (5 bases). Germline CDR1 reads LNHDA; CDR2 reads SQIVND (reference sequence). Deletions cut 3 bases from V and 0 bases from J, with 17 bases between. The length of the CDR3 is 17 residues. The CDR3 reads CASSMGAWGRMNTEAFF. The CDR3 DNA reads TGTGCCAGTAGTATGGGAGCTTGGGGGAGAATGAACACTGAAGCTTTCTTT.

J is TRBJ2-7 and V is TRBV9; D might be TRBD1 (5 bases). V was pared by 4 bases and J by 6 bases, with 17 bases between. This CDR3 contains 14 residues. Germline CDR1 SGDLS, CDR2 YYNGEE. The CDR3 DNA reads as TGTGCCAGCAGCCAAGGGCAGGGTGCGATCGAGCAGTACTTC. This encodes CASSQGQGAIEQYF.

The genes are TRBV27 and TRBJ1-2; 7 bases are shared with TRBD1. The CDR3 sequence is 15 residues long. J was trimmed by 6 bases and V by 5 bases; bases with no gene match: 12. Germline V CDR1 and CDR2: MNHEY, SMNVEV (reference sequence). The CDR3 here is CASSPGTVIGDGYTF. The CDR3 region has the DNA TGTGCCAGCAGTCCCGGGACAGTTATCGGAGATGGCTACACCTTC.

V is TRBV7-9 and J is TRBJ1-2, with a possible D match to TRBD1 (5 bases). V lost 5 bases, J lost 9 bases, and 19 bases lay in between. The germline CDR1 and CDR2 sequences are SEHNR and FQNEAQ (reference sequence). The CDR3 extends over 14 amino acids. CDR3 nucleotides: TGTGCCAGCAGCCTCGGGACGGAAAATTGGAGCTACACCTTC. It encodes CASSLGTENWSYTF.

The CDR3: CASSEGRSGNQPQHF. The CDR3 nucleotides read TGTGCCAGCAGTGAAGGGAGGTCGGGCAATCAGCCCCAGCATTTT. The J gene is TRBJ1-5, the V gene TRBV2; D remains unclear. Trimming took off 1 base at V and 2 bases at J, with 9 bases between the two ends. The CDR3 covers 15 residues. Germline values: CDR1 SNHLY, CDR2 FYNNEI.

V usage is TRBV6-5 and J usage is TRBJ1-4; D is unclear. The CDR3 sequence is 14 residues long. V dropped 0 bases and J dropped 5 bases, with 7 bases sitting between them. The V gene's germline CDR1 is MNHEY and CDR2 SVGAGI. The CDR3 DNA reads as TGTGCCAGCAGTTACTCCAATTCCAATGAAAAACTGTTTTTT. It specifies CASSYSNSNEKLFF.

This clone has a single count. The V and J genes are TRBV19 and TRBJ1-2, with 7 bases that match TRBD1. V was pared by 2 bases and J by 2 bases, with 8 bases of the junction left unmatched. The CDR3 contains 16 residues. Germline CDR1 is LNHDA and CDR2 is SQIVND (reference sequence). The CDR3 nucleotides read TGTGCCAGTAGTATATCTTGGGACAGTAAAAACTATGGCTACACCTTC. Residues: CASSISWDSKNYGYTF.

The chain employs TRBV3-1 (or the pseudogene TRBV3-2) and TRBJ1-5; TRBD1 is a possible D gene (5 bases). The V and J ends lost 5 bases and 6 bases respectively, with 11 bases between them. This CDR3 region has 13 residues. Germline V gives CDR1 LGHDT, CDR2 YNNKEL (reference sequence). The CDR3: CASSNGGVQPQHF. In nucleotides, the CDR3 is TGTGCCAGCAGCAACGGGGGGGTTCAGCCCCAGCATTTT.

The chain combines TRBV5-1 with TRBJ1-3; 8 bases fit TRBD1. The trim removed 4 bases at V and 0 bases at J, leaving 3 bases unmatched. The CDR3 has 15 amino acids. CDR1 is SGHRS, CDR2 YFSETQ, per germline. The CDR3: CASSRDRNSGNTIYF. The CDR3 nucleotides are TGCGCCAGCAGCCGGGACAGGAACTCTGGAAACACCATATATTTT.

The chain is built from TRBV6-5 and TRBJ1-6, with 8 bases lining up with TRBD1. The germline CDR1 and CDR2 sequences are MNHEY and SVGAGI. CDR3 length equals 15 residues. The V and J ends lost 4 bases and 10 bases, in that order; junction bases with no gene match: 9. The CDR3 DNA reads TGTGCCAGCAGTTTCGGACAGGGCCTACGCTCACCCCTCCACTTT. Translated, it gives CASSFGQGLRSPLHF.